Below are 9 T cell receptor beta chains sequenced from a single sample in a study of PD-L1 blockade in urothelial cancer. Produced via immunoSEQ multiplex PCR; TCRdb's table is partial and in-frame only. The table records around 100,000 clones, 91% of them present only once. The sequencing used PBMCs, collected around atezolizumab (anti-PD-L1) treatment. All receptors come from a woman older than 75 with urothelial cancer.

J is TRBJ1-5 and V is TRBV6-1; maybe TRBD1 (5 bases). Germline-derived CDR1 and CDR2 are MNHNS and SASEGT. CDR3 length equals 13 residues. V gave up 7 bases and J gave up 6 bases, with 13 bases separating them. CDR3 in amino acids: CASTVGGIQPQHF. For the CDR3, the DNA is TGTGCCAGCACCGTGGGGGGGATTCAGCCCCAGCATTTT.

Here the CDR3 reads CASRRTGDTEAFF. The CDR3 DNA follows: TGTGCCAGCAGAAGAACGGGGGACACTGAAGCTTTCTTT. This chain links TRBV6-6 with TRBJ1-1; tentative D call: TRBD1 (5 bases). The V end lost 6 bases, the J end lost 3 bases, and 11 bases lay between the germline ends. The CDR3 is 13 residues long. The V gene's germline CDR1 is MNHNY and CDR2 SVGAGI (reference sequence).

This clone was found a few times. The CDR3 spells CAWSVYGTNSGANVLTF. The CDR3, as DNA: TGTGCCTGGAGTGTATACGGGACAAACTCTGGGGCCAACGTCCTGACTTTC. The rearrangement links TRBV30 to TRBJ2-6; possible D gene TRBD1, 6 bases. The CDR3 is made up of 17 amino acids. Germline CDR1 and CDR2: GTSNPN and SVGIG (reference sequence). The germline V and J ends were trimmed by 0 bases and 0 bases, with 12 bases remaining between them. Using reference TRBV30 and TRBJ2-6 for the parts outside the CDR3, the full variable domain is SQTIHQWPATLVQPVGSPLSLECTVEGTSNPNLYWYRQAAGRGLQLLFYSVGIGQISSEVPQNLSASRPQDRQFILSSKKLLLSDSGFYLCAWSVYGTNSGANVLTFGAGSRLTVL.

The chain combines TRBV29-1 with TRBJ2-1; weak D call: TRBD2 (5 bases). Germline V gene lookup returns CDR1 SQVTM and CDR2 ANQGSEA. There are 15 residues in the CDR3. V was shortened by 6 bases and J by 0 bases, with 15 bases between the two germline ends. In DNA form, the CDR3 reads TGCAGCGTCAGTTCGAGAGGGAGCTCCTACAATGAGCAGTTCTTC. This codes for CSVSSRGSSYNEQFF.

The genes are TRBV11-3 and TRBJ2-7; no reliable D call. This CDR3 contains 12 residues. V gave up 5 bases and J gave up 4 bases, with 9 bases separating them. The germline V gene encodes CDR1 SGHNT and CDR2 YENEEA. The CDR3 sequence: CASSQNSYEQYF. In DNA, the CDR3 is TGTGCCAGCAGCCAAAACTCGTACGAGCAGTACTTC. Variable domain in full (rest from reference TRBV11-3 and TRBJ2-7): EAGVVQSPRYKIIEKKQPVAFWCNPISGHNTLYWYLQNLGQGPELLIRYENEEAVDDSQLPKDRFSAERLKGVDSTLKIQPAELGDSAVYLCASSQNSYEQYFGPGTRLTVT.

In DNA form, the CDR3 reads TGCGCCAGCAGCCCCGCGGGGACCATGAACACTGAAGCTTTCTTT. This translates into CASSPAGTMNTEAFF. The V gene is TRBV5-1, the J gene TRBJ1-1; tentative D call: TRBD1 (5 bases). The CDR3 runs to 15 residues. Trimming took 4 bases from V and 0 from J, leaving 13 bases between them. Looked up from germline, CDR1 is SGHRS and CDR2 is YFSETQ.

The J gene is TRBJ1-2, the V gene TRBV25-1; possibly TRBD1 for D (5 bases). V was clipped by 6 bases and J by 3 bases, with 11 bases between them. Per the germline V gene, CDR1 is MGHDK and CDR2 is SYGVNS. This CDR3 has 13 amino acids. The CDR3 sequence: CASRNTRDYGYTF. CDR3 nucleotide sequence: TGTGCCAGCAGGAACACCAGGGACTATGGCTACACCTTC.

This chain uses TRBV6-4 with TRBJ2-3, with 11 bases lining up with TRBD2. The CDR3 spans 15 residues. The V gene end was trimmed by 6 bases and the J gene end by 1 base; junction bases not matched to a gene: 3. The V gene's germline CDR1 is MRHNA and CDR2 SNTAGT. The CDR3 nucleotides are TGTGCCAGCAGACCGACTAGCGGGGGCACAGATACGCAGTATTTT. Its protein is CASRPTSGGTDTQYF.

This rearrangement joins TRBV9 to TRBJ2-1, with 14 positions matching TRBD2. Germline trimming cut 0 bases from V and 6 bases from J; bases unmatched to any gene: 2. Germline values: CDR1 SGDLS, CDR2 YYNGEE. The CDR3 sequence is 16 residues long. The DNA of the CDR3 is TGTGCCAGCAGCGTAGGGACTAGCGGGAGGTTCAATGAGCAGTTCTTC. This sequence encodes CASSVGTSGRFNEQFF.